Shown below are 14 T cell receptor beta chains from a single sample sequenced in a study of T cells expressing NK-cell markers. After re-calling the 5' RACE reads, TCRdb lists one entry per CDR3 protein, DNA absent. Its table records about 260,000 distinct CDR3 sequences. The sequenced sample consisted of blood T cells: a sorted CD56 or NKG2C T cell subset, CD4+ or CD8+ T cells, or bulk PBMC T cells (not recorded which). Receptor source: a man in his late teens or twenties in good health.

The rearrangement joins TRBV4-1 to TRBJ2-1; TCRdb returns TRBD2, unconfirmable since there is no DNA. The CDR3 runs 18 residues. CDR1 MGHRA and CDR2 YSYEKL come from the germline V gene. CDR3 region: CASSQSPKGRGRDNEQFF.

The chain couples TRBV12-3 or TRBV12-4 to TRBJ2-3; TCRdb names TRBD2, which stays unverified in the absence of DNA. This CDR3 region has 15 residues. CDR3 amino acids: CASTHSGGARLTQYF.

The V call is TRBV11-1, the J call TRBJ1-5. CDR3 length: 15 amino acids. Germline CDR1 and CDR2: SGHAT and FQDESV (reference sequence). CDR3 in amino acids: CASSLGLLRHQPQHF.

The V and J genes are TRBV12-3 or TRBV12-4 and TRBJ1-5. The CDR3 extends over 14 amino acids. The CDR3 region is CASSLGGAVADQHF.

The chain couples TRBV18 to TRBJ2-7; TCRdb lists TRBD1, though no DNA is available to test this call. The CDR3 has 14 residues. Germline values: CDR1 KGHSH, CDR2 LQKENI. The CDR3: CASSPPQQGYEQYF.

The J gene is TRBJ2-5, the V gene TRBV20-1; the TRBD1 assignment by TCRdb is unverifiable without DNA. Germline assignment: CDR1 DFQATT and CDR2 SNEGSKA (reference sequence). The CDR3 sequence is 12 residues long. This CDR3 is CSTAGTEETQYF.

CDR3 amino acids: CASISLAGFDEQFF. The V call is TRBV12-3 or TRBV12-4, the J call TRBJ2-1; TCRdb's assignment of TRBD2 cannot be checked, as there is no DNA. The CDR3 covers 14 residues.

The V gene is TRBV20-1, the J gene TRBJ2-5; the D call from TCRdb, TRBD2, cannot be confirmed without DNA. The CDR3 is 14 residues long. Germline CDR1 is DFQATT and CDR2 is SNEGSKA (reference sequence). The CDR3 here is CSARPTREGETQYF.

This chain joins TRBV5-6 and TRBJ2-1; TCRdb designates TRBD1, a call that cannot be tested without DNA. CDR3 length: 14 amino acids. Germline-derived CDR1 and CDR2 are SGHDT and YYEEEE. CDR3 region: CASSELGGDNEQFF.

This sequence joins TRBV24-1 and TRBJ1-5. There are 13 residues in the CDR3. CDR1 is KGHDR and CDR2 is SFDVKD in the germline V gene. The CDR3 spells CATSLNSNQPQHF.

This chain connects TRBV7-2 to TRBJ2-3; TCRdb lists TRBD1, though no DNA is available to test this call. The CDR3 sequence is 17 residues long. Per the germline V gene, CDR1 is SGHTA and CDR2 is FQGNSA. The CDR3 sequence is CASSNRGGARAGYTQYF.

The chain has TRBV12-3 or TRBV12-4 and TRBJ2-2; the D gene TCRdb calls, TRBD1, cannot be checked with no DNA. The CDR3 spans 15 residues. The CDR3: CASRIQGEGTGELFF.

This chain connects TRBV5-1 to TRBJ2-3. From germline, CDR1 is SGHRS and CDR2 YFSETQ. This CDR3 region has 13 residues. The CDR3 spells CASRKDYTDTQYF.

The V gene is TRBV28, the J gene TRBJ2-4; no DNA is available, so the TRBD1 call from TCRdb remains unchecked. The V gene's germline CDR1 is MDHEN and CDR2 SYDVKM. The CDR3 totals 14 residues. The CDR3 here is CFWGAVYAKNIQYF.